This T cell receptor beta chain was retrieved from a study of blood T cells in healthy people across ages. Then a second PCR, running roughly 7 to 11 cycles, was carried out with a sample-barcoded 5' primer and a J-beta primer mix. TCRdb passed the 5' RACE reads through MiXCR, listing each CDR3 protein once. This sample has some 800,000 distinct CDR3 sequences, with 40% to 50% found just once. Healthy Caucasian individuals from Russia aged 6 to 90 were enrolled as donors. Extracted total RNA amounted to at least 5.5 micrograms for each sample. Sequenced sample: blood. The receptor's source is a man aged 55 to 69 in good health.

CDR3 nucleotide sequence: TGTGCCAGCAGTTTTTCGACTAGCGGGGGCAATCAGCCCCAGCATTTT. As protein: CASSFSTSGGNQPQHF. The chain employs TRBV12-3 or TRBV12-4 and TRBJ1-5, with unresolved D. V lost 3 bases, J lost 2 bases, and 14 bases lay in between. The CDR3 totals 16 residues.